One and the same sample provided the 31 T cell receptor beta chains below, sequenced in a study of T cell repertoires in cytomegalovirus infection. TCRdb passed the reads through MiXCR, listing each CDR3 protein once. In the table there are around 740,000 distinct CDR3 sequences, under 40% of which are singletons. Sequenced: PBMCs. The receptors originated from a human donor in good health (CMV status not recorded). Some clones in this sample may be carry-over from other donors' samples.

This clonotype has just a few counts. This rearrangement joins TRBV7-9 to TRBJ2-3; 11 bases fit TRBD2. The CDR3 is 14 amino acids. The V gene's germline CDR1 is SEHNR and CDR2 FQNEAQ (reference sequence). With 8 bases clipped from V and 6 bases from J, the junction kept 7 bases outside the gene matches. CDR3 sequence reads: CASAMTSGEDTQYF. Here the CDR3 DNA reads TGTGCCAGCGCTATGACTAGCGGGGAGGATACGCAGTATTTT.

This clonotype has a count of ten or more. V gene TRBV7-8 combines with J gene TRBJ1-1; the D gene is possibly TRBD1 (5 bases). Germline assignment: CDR1 SGHVS and CDR2 FQNEAQ. Trimming took 5 bases from V and 5 from J, leaving 18 bases between them. CDR3 size: 15 residues. CDR3 DNA: TGTGCCAGCAGCCGTCTCAGGGAATATTCGACTGAAGCTTTCTTT. Translation: CASSRLREYSTEAFF.

The chain joins TRBV6-2 or TRBV6-3 to TRBJ1-4, with 8 bases matching TRBD1. Trimming removed 6 bases from V and 7 bases from J; junction bases left unmatched: 7. The CDR3 consists of 14 residues. The germline CDR1 and CDR2 sequences are MNHEY and SVGEGT. As DNA, the CDR3 is TGTGCCAGCAGATCGACAGGGGAAGGTGAAAAACTGTTTTTT. Translating gives CASRSTGEGEKLFF.

The chain's CDR3 is CASSIAEAGTEAFF. The CDR3 DNA reads as TGTGCCAGTAGTATAGCTGAAGCGGGCACTGAAGCTTTCTTT. V and J are TRBV19 and TRBJ1-1; D remains ambiguous. Trimming stripped 1 base from V and 4 bases from J, with 10 bases between. The germline V gene encodes CDR1 LNHDA and CDR2 SQIVND (reference sequence). This CDR3 comprises 14 residues.

V gene TRBV4-2 combines with J gene TRBJ1-1; D not certain. The germline CDR1 and CDR2 sequences are LGHNA and YNFKEQ. The CDR3 has 13 amino acids. V lost 0 bases and J 6 bases, leaving 8 bases between the germline ends. The CDR3 DNA is TGTGCCAGCAGCCAAGACAATCGTGCTGAAGCTTTCTTT. It is translated as CASSQDNRAEAFF.

This clonotype has just a few counts. The chain is built from TRBV12-5 and TRBJ2-1; 9 positions agree with TRBD2. The CDR3 is 16 residues long. Losses at the gene ends were 7 bases for V and 4 bases for J; bases not matched to a gene: 11. Germline V CDR1 and CDR2: LGHNT, FRNRAP. CDR3 in amino acids: CASVFQTSGSYNEQFF. The CDR3 DNA sequence: TGTGCTAGTGTTTTCCAGACTAGCGGAAGTTACAATGAGCAGTTCTTC.

Details on this clonotype: Germline is not matched at one junction end, which may reflect a read error. J is TRBJ2-1 and V is TRBV2, with D possibly being TRBD2 (5 bases). Per the germline V gene, CDR1 is SNHLY and CDR2 is FYNNEI. The CDR3 runs to 14 residues. CDR3 loop: CASSAGEMLNEHFF. The DNA for the CDR3 is TGTGCCAGCAGCGCGGGTGAAATGTTGAATGAGCATTTCTTC.

This clonotype was seen more than once but under ten times. In DNA, the CDR3 is TGTGCCAGCAGTTTACGACTAGCGGGAGATAGAGAGACCCAGTACTTC. It specifies CASSLRLAGDRETQYF. The chain recombines TRBV28 with TRBJ2-5, with TRBD2 matching 12 bases. Germline V gene sequence: CDR1 MDHEN, CDR2 SYDVKM. The V segment lost 2 bases and the J segment 4 bases; nucleotides outside the gene matches: 5. The CDR3 extends over 16 amino acids.

The chain links TRBV12-5 to TRBJ1-2; 8 bases match TRBD1. Germline trimming cut 4 bases from V and 2 bases from J; bases unmatched to any gene: 3. The CDR3 is 14 residues long. From germline, CDR1 is LGHNT and CDR2 FRNRAP. The CDR3 nucleotides read TGTGCTAGTGGTTACGACAGGGGAAACTATGGCTACACCTTC. Protein product: CASGYDRGNYGYTF.

This clonotype was recorded a few times. The CDR3 loop reads CASSSLLGVGYGYTF. The CDR3 coding sequence is TGTGCCAGCAGCTCGCTCCTGGGGGTCGGCTATGGCTACACCTTC. The chain links TRBV5-5 to TRBJ1-2, with D perhaps matching TRBD1 (5 bases). The CDR3 is 15 amino acids. The germline gives CDR1 SGHKS, CDR2 YYEKEE (reference sequence). V was pared by 3 bases and J by 4 bases, with 16 bases between. Variable domain in full (rest from reference TRBV5-5 and TRBJ1-2): DAGVTQSPTHLIKTRGQQVTLRCSPISGHKSVSWYQQVLGQGPQFIFQYYEKEERGRGNFPDRFSARQFPNYSSELNVNALLLGDSALYLCASSSLLGVGYGYTFGSGTRLTVV.

This chain connects TRBV7-8 to TRBJ1-6; TRBD1 matches 7 bases. Germline trimming cut 2 bases from V and 7 bases from J; bases unmatched to any gene: 5. CDR3 size: 15 residues. The V gene's germline CDR1 is SGHVS and CDR2 FQNEAQ. The CDR3: CASSLQRTGNSPLHF. In nucleotides, the CDR3 is TGTGCCAGCAGCTTACAGAGGACAGGCAATTCACCCCTCCACTTT.

This clonotype occurred many times. This chain connects TRBV12-3 or TRBV12-4 to TRBJ2-2; D call uncertain. This CDR3 has 14 amino acids. V dropped 4 bases and J dropped 0 bases, with 6 bases sitting between them. The DNA for the CDR3 is TGTGCCAGCAGTTCTTATTCGAACACCGGGGAGCTGTTTTTT. Amino acids: CASSSYSNTGELFF.

This chain joins TRBV25-1 and TRBJ2-1; 8 bases line up with TRBD1. There are 16 residues in the CDR3. The J segment lost 4 bases and the V segment lost 5 bases, leaving 10 bases of the junction unmatched. Germline V CDR1 and CDR2: MGHDK, SYGVNS. CDR3 bases: TGTGCCAGCAGTCATACGGGACAGGACTTATACAATGAGCAGTTCTTC. Its translation is CASSHTGQDLYNEQFF. The full variable domain, rest sourced from reference TRBV25-1 and TRBJ2-1, is EADIYQTPRYLVIGTGKKITLECSQTMGHDKMYWYQQDPGMELHLIHYSYGVNSTEKGDLSSESTVSRIRTEHFPLTLESARPSHTSQYLCASSHTGQDLYNEQFFGPGTRLTVL.

The chain carries TRBV6-1 and TRBJ2-7; possible D gene TRBD1, 6 bases. The V gene lost 9 bases and the J gene lost 2 bases, with 14 bases spanning the gap. This CDR3 region has 13 residues. CDR1 and CDR2 from the germline V gene are MNHNS and SASEGT. CDR3 loop: CASRRDIPYEQYF. CDR3 coding DNA: TGTGCCAGTCGCCGGGACATACCCTACGAGCAGTACTTC.

This chain links TRBV28 with TRBJ1-2; 10 bases are a match to TRBD1. J lost 7 bases, V lost 2 bases, and 13 bases had no gene match. The CDR3 extends over 17 amino acids. Per the germline V gene, CDR1 is MDHEN and CDR2 is SYDVKM. The CDR3 region has the DNA TGTGCCAGCAGTTTAGGGCCCGAGAGACAGGGGGCCCTTGGCTACACCTTC. As protein: CASSLGPERQGALGYTF.

This chain joins TRBV20-1 and TRBJ2-7, with D uncertain. This CDR3 contains 13 residues. Germline V gives CDR1 DFQATT, CDR2 SNEGSKA (reference sequence). The V gene lost 1 base and the J gene lost 0 bases, with 7 bases spanning the gap. The CDR3 loop reads CSARVANSYEQYF. For the CDR3, the DNA is TGCAGTGCTAGAGTTGCCAACTCCTACGAGCAGTACTTC.

In its sample, this clonotype was seen a few times. CDR3 sequence (DNA): TGCGCCAGCAGCTTGGGCGTTTCTGGAAACTCATACGAGCAGTACTTC. Translating gives CASSLGVSGNSYEQYF. The rearrangement joins TRBV5-1 to TRBJ2-7; D gene uncertain. This CDR3 comprises 16 residues. Germline CDR1 and CDR2: SGHRS and YFSETQ. V lost 0 bases and J lost 4, with 17 bases in between.

This clonotype showed up many times. CDR3 in amino acids: CASSSSGVTYNEQFF. Written as DNA, the CDR3 is TGTGCCAGCAGCTCTAGCGGGGTTACCTACAATGAGCAGTTCTTC. The chain has TRBV7-2 and TRBJ2-1; 9 positions match TRBD2. The V gene end was trimmed by 4 bases and the J gene end by 2 bases; junction bases not matched to a gene: 3. CDR1 SGHTA and CDR2 FQGNSA come from the germline V gene. The CDR3 contains 15 residues.

V usage is TRBV20-1 and J usage is TRBJ1-1, with D uncertain. Germline loops: CDR1 DFQATT, CDR2 SNEGSKA (reference sequence). This CDR3 contains 12 residues. CDR3 protein: CRLDDRNTEAFF. CDR3 sequence (DNA): TGCAGACTCGACGACCGAAACACTGAAGCTTTCTTT.

The rearrangement uses TRBV12-3 or TRBV12-4 and TRBJ2-2; 7 bases match TRBD2. V was pared by 4 bases and J by 4 bases, with 3 bases of the junction left unmatched. The CDR3 loop spans 14 amino acids. The DNA of the CDR3 is TGTGCCAGCAGTTGGGGACTACTCACCGGGGAGCTGTTTTTT. Amino acid sequence: CASSWGLLTGELFF.

The V gene is TRBV18, the J gene TRBJ2-7, with D perhaps matching TRBD1 or TRBD2 (6 bases each). The CDR3 contains 16 residues. Germline V gene sequence: CDR1 KGHSH, CDR2 LQKENI. Trimming took off 2 bases at V and 3 bases at J, with 17 bases between the two ends. DNA for the CDR3: TGTGCCAGCTCACCAAAGGGGGGATGGACCGTCTACGAGCAGTACTTC. It is translated as CASSPKGGWTVYEQYF.

This sequence joins TRBV19 and TRBJ1-2, with D possibly being TRBD1 (6 bases). The germline CDR1 and CDR2 sequences are LNHDA and SQIVND (reference sequence). The CDR3 is made up of 13 amino acids. The V end lost 7 bases, the J end lost 7 bases, and 16 bases lay between the germline ends. DNA of the CDR3: TGTGCCAGTACCACCACGGACAGTGGTGGCTACACCTTC. Translated, it gives CASTTTDSGGYTF.

The chain has TRBV11-1 and TRBJ2-6; 7 bases agree with TRBD2. Germline values: CDR1 SGHAT, CDR2 FQDESV (reference sequence). The J segment lost 19 bases and the V segment lost 5 bases, leaving 11 bases of the junction unmatched. The CDR3 consists of 12 residues. Here the CDR3 reads CASSPGGGPLTF. The CDR3 DNA reads TGTGCCAGCAGCCCTGGCGGGGGACCGTTAACTTTC. The complete variable domain, with remaining parts taken from reference TRBV11-1 and TRBJ2-6, reads EAEVAQSPRYKITEKSQAVAFWCDPISGHATLYWYRQILGQGPELLVQFQDESVVDDSQLPKDRFSAERLKGVDSTLKIQPAELGDSAMYLCASSPGGGPLTFGAGSRLTVL.

J is TRBJ1-1 and V is TRBV2; D ambiguous. CDR1 SNHLY and CDR2 FYNNEI come from the germline V gene. Between the trimmed V and J ends, which lost 10 bases and 3 bases, there was a span of 18 bases. CDR3 size: 14 residues. CDR3 region: CANAGWRRDTEAFF. CDR3 bases: TGTGCCAACGCGGGGTGGAGGAGGGACACTGAAGCTTTCTTT.

The chain combines TRBV5-1 with TRBJ1-5; D possibly corresponds to TRBD1 (6 bases). Trimming shortened V by 4 bases and J by 4 bases, and 15 bases separated the two germline ends. Germline V CDR1 and CDR2: SGHRS, YFSETQ. This CDR3 has 15 residues. The CDR3 reads CASSPKGGQNQPQHF. CDR3 coding DNA: TGCGCCAGCAGCCCTAAGGGGGGGCAAAATCAGCCCCAGCATTTT.

Details on this clonotype: One junction end disagrees with the germline gene, perhaps due to a read error. V and J are TRBV29-1 and TRBJ1-5, with D possibly TRBD1 on 5 matching bases. The germline V gene has CDR1 SQVTM and CDR2 ANQGSEA. The CDR3 is 13 amino acids. As DNA, the CDR3 is TGCCGCGTTGATACTGGGGGAGGGCAGCCCCAGCATTTT. Its translation is CRVDTGGGQPQHF.

This clonotype was found many times. The rearrangement uses TRBV7-2 and TRBJ1-1; D is possibly TRBD1 (5 bases). Germline lookup yields CDR1 SGHTA and CDR2 FQGNSA. The CDR3 is 14 residues long. V lost 4 bases and J 5 bases, leaving 14 bases between the germline ends. The chain's CDR3 is CASSSEGLATEAFF. The CDR3 region has the DNA TGTGCCAGCAGCTCGGAGGGGTTAGCGACTGAAGCTTTCTTT.

As regards this clonotype: A much larger clone lies a single base off, so this may be a read error. The J gene is TRBJ2-1, the V gene TRBV7-2; tentative D call: TRBD2 (6 bases). This CDR3 comprises 15 residues. The germline V gene encodes CDR1 SGHTA and CDR2 FQGNSA. CDR3 in DNA: TGTGCCAGCAGCCTAATGGGGGGAGAATACAATGAGCAGTTATTC. It translates to CASSLMGGEYNEQLF.

This sequence joins TRBV7-9 and TRBJ2-1, with 8 positions matching TRBD1. J was trimmed by 3 bases and V by 6 bases; bases with no gene match: 7. This CDR3 contains 15 residues. Germline CDR1 and CDR2: SEHNR and FQNEAQ (reference sequence). The CDR3, as DNA: TGTGCCAGCAGGACCGGGACAGGTTACTACAATGAGCAGTTCTTC. Residues: CASRTGTGYYNEQFF.

This clonotype was counted many times. V and J are TRBV6-2 or TRBV6-3 and TRBJ2-7; the D is unclear. CDR1 and CDR2 from the germline V gene are MNHEY and SVGEGT. V lost 2 bases and J lost 6, with 8 bases in between. The CDR3 loop spans 12 amino acids. The CDR3 loop is CASSYLPTEQYF. The CDR3 DNA follows: TGTGCCAGCAGTTACCTCCCTACCGAGCAGTACTTC.

This clonotype was counted only a few times. The gene calls are TRBV19 and TRBJ1-2, with 7 bases aligning to TRBD1. The CDR3 contains 17 residues. V shed 3 bases, J shed 4 bases, and the junction held 14 bases outside the gene matches. CDR1 and CDR2 (germline): LNHDA, SQIVND (reference sequence). The CDR3 sequence: CASSMVPGQTFIYGYTF. The DNA of the CDR3 is TGTGCCAGTAGTATGGTTCCGGGACAGACGTTTATCTATGGCTACACCTTC.